This TCR beta chain derives from a study of beta chain features in type 1 diabetes. Study-level information: The study examined 90 million to 130 million sorted cells across all samples. Findings of the study overall: VDJ junctions from type 1 diabetes patients carried fewer insertions and larger deletions. The similarity of naive, central memory and Treg TCRB repertoires appeared greater among patients than among healthy donors.

In this sample, this clone turned up a few times. As yet, its antigen is unknown. Averaging around 110 mL, one heparinised blood draw was given by each donor. The investigators reverse transcribed all of the isolated RNA, so they sequenced expressed TCRB transcripts. Here immunoSEQ multiplex PCR was the method, and the copy in TCRdb shows in-frame clones only, minus some. The repertoire holds 150,000 or so clones, with approximately 9.1% as singletons. The CDR3 is 13 amino acids. With 5 bases clipped from V and 2 bases from J, the junction kept 2 bases outside the gene matches. In germline, CDR1 is SQVTM, CDR2 ANQGSEA.

The rearrangement uses TRBV29-1 and TRBJ1-4; 7 bases agree with TRBD1. The receptor comes from a woman aged 18-29 years in good health. The sequencing input was central memory CD4+ T cells from blood. DNA of the CDR3: TGCAGCGTTAGGGGGCTTACTAATGAAAAACTGTTTTTT. It yields the protein CSVRGLTNEKLFF.